This T cell receptor beta chain is from a study of patients and donors after allogeneic stem cell transplantation. The CDR3 is 12 residues long. Deletions cut 5 bases from V and 7 bases from J, with 12 bases between. CDR1 MNHEY and CDR2 SMNVEV come from the germline V gene (reference sequence). This clonotype came up a few times. From the RT-PCR reads, TCRdb called clonotypes with MiXCR, one entry per CDR3 protein. This sample carries about 960,000 distinct CDR3 sequences, about a sixth of them seen once, and the ten largest clones take 5% to 6.5%. This chain connects TRBV27 to TRBJ2-7, with no clear D. The source material was blood, either unsorted or a sorted T cell fraction (not recorded which). The clonotype was recovered from a human donor who was either an allogeneic HSCT recipient or a stem cell or donor lymphocyte infusion donor (not recorded which). It is not recorded whose cells these are; they may come from a transplant donor. The CDR3 here is CASSGGPTEQYF. Written as DNA, the CDR3 is TGTGCCAGCAGTGGCGGACCGACTGAGCAGTACTTC.